The 25 T cell receptor beta chains listed next were all sequenced from one sample in a study of blood T cell repertoires in COVID-19. Assay used: immunoSEQ multiplex PCR; TCRdb lists only in-frame clones, some missing. The sample records 43,000 or so clones, around 90% being singletons. Material for sequencing was peripheral blood. The receptor source for this set is a woman older than 75 with active COVID-19.

The chain links TRBV15 to TRBJ2-1; the D gene is possibly TRBD2 (6 bases). Deletions cut 8 bases from V and 4 bases from J, with 12 bases between. Germline CDR1 reads LNHNV; CDR2 reads YYDKDF (reference sequence). This CDR3 comprises 13 residues. CDR3 coding DNA: TGTGCCACCGCCCCGGGACTTTACAATGAGCAGTTCTTC. This translates into CATAPGLYNEQFF.

The V gene is TRBV3-1 (or the pseudogene TRBV3-2), the J gene TRBJ2-7; a weak D match, TRBD2 (5 bases). CDR1 LGHDT and CDR2 YNNKEL come from the germline V gene (reference sequence). Trimming shortened V by 1 base and J by 3 bases, and 10 bases separated the two germline ends. The CDR3 length is 14 residues. This CDR3 reads CASSQGTFNYEQYF. CDR3 DNA: TGTGCCAGCAGCCAAGGGACTTTTAACTACGAGCAGTACTTC.

The chain combines TRBV12-3 or TRBV12-4 with TRBJ2-7; TRBD2 aligns across 8 bases. The V and J ends lost 3 bases and 4 bases, in that order; junction bases with no gene match: 2. The CDR3 covers 13 residues. DNA of the CDR3: TGTGCCAGCAGTTTTGGGACTAGGTACGAGCAGTACTTC. Translation gives CASSFGTRYEQYF.

The genes are TRBV3-1 (or the pseudogene TRBV3-2) and TRBJ2-7; 7 nucleotides match TRBD1. Per germline, CDR1 LGHDT and CDR2 YNNKEL (reference sequence). This CDR3 region has 12 residues. Trimming removed 10 bases from V and 3 bases from J; junction bases left unmatched: 6. The CDR3 DNA sequence: TGTGCCACCTCGAGGACAGGCTACGAGCAGTACTTC. This sequence encodes CATSRTGYEQYF.

In this sample, this clone turned up a few times. The rearrangement joins TRBV28 to TRBJ2-7; TRBD2 might be the D (6 bases). The V end lost 3 bases, the J end lost 5 bases, and 14 bases lay between the germline ends. Germline assignment: CDR1 MDHEN and CDR2 SYDVKM. The CDR3 has 14 amino acids. The CDR3 spells CASSFDGLLDEQYF. The CDR3 nucleotides read TGTGCCAGCAGTTTCGACGGACTACTTGACGAGCAGTACTTC. The variable domain in full, completed from reference TRBV28 and TRBJ2-7, reads DVKVTQSSRYLVKRTGEKVFLECVQDMDHENMFWYRQDPGLGLRLIYFSYDVKMKEKGDIPEGYSVSREKKERFSLILESASTNQTSMYLCASSFDGLLDEQYFGPGTRLTVT.

The chain carries TRBV7-9 and TRBJ1-3; D gene ambiguous. The germline V gene has CDR1 SEHNR and CDR2 FQNEAQ (reference sequence). CDR3 length: 17 residues. The V and J ends lost 1 base and 1 base respectively, with 14 bases between them. The CDR3 protein is CASSLDPGQPSGNTIYF. CDR3 DNA: TGTGCCAGCAGCTTAGACCCAGGCCAACCGTCTGGAAACACCATATATTTT. Filled out from reference TRBV7-9 and TRBJ1-3, the complete variable domain reads DTGVSQNPRHKITKRGQNVTFRCDPISEHNRLYWYRQTLGQGPEFLTYFQNEAQLEKSRLLSDRFSAERPKGSFSTLEIQRTEQGDSAMYLCASSLDPGQPSGNTIYFGEGSWLTVV.

The chain couples TRBV7-2 to TRBJ2-1, with 11 bases that match TRBD2. V was pared by 5 bases and J by 9 bases, with 3 bases of the junction left unmatched. The CDR3 consists of 13 residues. The V gene's germline CDR1 is SGHTA and CDR2 FQGNSA. The CDR3: CASSPSGGIEQFF. The CDR3 DNA is TGTGCCAGCAGCCCTAGCGGGGGGATTGAGCAGTTCTTC.

The rearrangement links TRBV2 to TRBJ1-4; tentative D call: TRBD1 (6 bases). V lost 8 bases to trimming and J lost 4 bases, with 14 bases between them. Germline V lookup: CDR1 SNHLY, CDR2 FYNNEI. The CDR3 is made up of 14 amino acids. The CDR3 DNA sequence: TGTGCCAGCGCCGAAGGGGGTAGTAATGAAAAACTGTTTTTT. Its protein product is CASAEGGSNEKLFF.

J is TRBJ1-1 and V is TRBV19; 8 nucleotides agree with TRBD1. CDR1 is LNHDA and CDR2 is SQIVND in the germline V gene (reference sequence). The CDR3 loop spans 15 amino acids. J lost 1 base, V lost 5 bases, and 6 bases had no gene match. The CDR3 DNA follows: TGTGCCAGTAGTCCCGGACAGGGCGCGAACACTGAAGCTTTCTTT. This encodes CASSPGQGANTEAFF.

The chain uses TRBV9 and TRBJ2-3, with 10 bases aligning to TRBD1. The ends lost 1 base at V and 0 bases at J; junction bases unmatched: 5. This CDR3 contains 17 residues. CDR1 is SGDLS, CDR2 YYNGEE, per germline. The CDR3 DNA reads TGTGCCAGCAGCGTACGTCGGACAGGGGGTAGCACAGATACGCAGTATTTT. It yields the protein CASSVRRTGGSTDTQYF. Full variable domain (outside the CDR3, taken from reference TRBV9 and TRBJ2-3): DSGVTQTPKHLITATGQRVTLRCSPRSGDLSVYWYQQSLDQGLQFLIQYYNGEERAKGNILERFSAQQFPDLHSELNLSSLELGDSALYFCASSVRRTGGSTDTQYFGPGTRLTVL.

The V gene is TRBV6-6, the J gene TRBJ1-4, with D unresolved. This CDR3 has 12 amino acids. Germline lookup yields CDR1 MNHNY and CDR2 SVGAGI (reference sequence). Trimming cost V 11 bases and J 5 bases, with 12 bases left between them. This CDR3 is CAGSDFNEKLFF. The CDR3 DNA is TGTGCCGGGAGCGACTTCAATGAAAAACTGTTTTTT.

This clone came up once. V and J are TRBV7-2 and TRBJ2-3; 7 nucleotides align to TRBD2. After removal of 4 bases from V and 3 bases from J, the junction contained 7 bases not matched to a gene. There are 15 residues in the CDR3. Germline CDR1 is SGHTA and CDR2 is FQGNSA. CDR3 nucleotide sequence: TGTGCCAGCAGCTCCAGACTAGCAGGAACAGATACGCAGTATTTT. Its protein is CASSSRLAGTDTQYF.

The rearrangement links TRBV5-1 to TRBJ2-7, with 7 nucleotides matching TRBD1. This CDR3 spans 14 amino acids. The V gene end was trimmed by 0 bases and the J gene end by 4 bases; junction bases not matched to a gene: 4. The V gene's germline CDR1 is SGHRS and CDR2 YFSETQ. Written as DNA, the CDR3 is TGCGCCAGCAGCTTGGCGGCAGGGGGTTACGAGCAGTACTTC. Translation: CASSLAAGGYEQYF. Drawing the rest from reference TRBV5-1 and TRBJ2-7, the complete variable domain is KAGVTQTPRYLIKTRGQQVTLSCSPISGHRSVSWYQQTPGQGLQFLFEYFSETQRNKGNFPGRFSGRQFSNSRSEMNVSTLELGDSALYLCASSLAAGGYEQYFGPGTRLTVT.

J is TRBJ2-7 and V is TRBV28, with 7 bases that match TRBD1. The CDR3 is made up of 14 amino acids. The V segment lost 6 bases and the J segment 2 bases; nucleotides outside the gene matches: 7. Per the germline V gene, CDR1 is MDHEN and CDR2 is SYDVKM. CDR3 sequence (DNA): TGTGCCAGCAGGCTACAGGGGCAGCCCTACGAGCAGTACTTC. This translates into CASRLQGQPYEQYF. Combining the CDR3 with reference TRBV28 and TRBJ2-7 gives the whole variable domain DVKVTQSSRYLVKRTGEKVFLECVQDMDHENMFWYRQDPGLGLRLIYFSYDVKMKEKGDIPEGYSVSREKKERFSLILESASTNQTSMYLCASRLQGQPYEQYFGPGTRLTVT.

The rearrangement joins TRBV3-1 (or the pseudogene TRBV3-2) to TRBJ1-1, with TRBD1 as a possible D gene (5 bases). The CDR3 covers 13 residues. Per the germline V gene, CDR1 is LGHDT and CDR2 is YNNKEL (reference sequence). V gave up 6 bases and J gave up 10 bases, with 18 bases separating them. CDR3 bases: TGTGCCAGCAGTGCTTGCGGGGCGCCGGGAGCTTTCTTT. Protein sequence: CASSACGAPGAFF.

The chain recombines TRBV14 with TRBJ2-3; TRBD1 matches at 7 bases. The length of the CDR3 is 13 residues. V trimming: 4 bases; J trimming: 7 bases; junction bases outside the gene matches: 5. Germline-derived CDR1 and CDR2 are SGHDN and FVKESK. CDR3: CASSPDRVNTQYF. In DNA form, the CDR3 reads TGTGCCAGCAGCCCAGACAGGGTAAATACGCAGTATTTT.

The V and J genes are TRBV18 and TRBJ2-3, with 7 nucleotides matching TRBD1. Looked up from germline, CDR1 is KGHSH and CDR2 is LQKENI. After removal of 1 base from V and 2 bases from J, the junction contained 6 bases not matched to a gene. The CDR3 length is 16 residues. CDR3 coding DNA: TGTGCCAGCTCACCACTGACAGGGCTTACCACAGATACGCAGTATTTT. Its protein product is CASSPLTGLTTDTQYF.

The chain uses TRBV28 and TRBJ1-3; D may be TRBD1 (5 bases). The CDR3 runs to 14 residues. The germline CDR1 and CDR2 sequences are MDHEN and SYDVKM. With 2 bases removed from V and 6 bases from J, the gap between germline ends came to 11 bases. The CDR3 reads CASSLVQGENTIYF. The DNA for the CDR3 is TGTGCCAGCAGTTTAGTTCAGGGCGAAAACACCATATATTTT.

The chain employs TRBV5-1 and TRBJ2-7; 8 bases fit TRBD1. The germline V gene has CDR1 SGHRS and CDR2 YFSETQ. V lost 7 bases, J lost 7 bases, and 13 bases stayed unmatched. The CDR3 sequence is 14 residues long. In DNA form, the CDR3 reads TGCGCCAGCCGGCGTTCAGGGGGCCAAATTGAGCAGTACTTC. This codes for CASRRSGGQIEQYF.

The chain employs TRBV5-1 and TRBJ1-2; TRBD1 might be the D (5 bases). V was pared by 4 bases and J by 0 bases, with 13 bases between. This CDR3 comprises 15 residues. CDR1 and CDR2 from the germline V gene are SGHRS and YFSETQ. The CDR3 loop reads CASSGGHRPNYGYTF. CDR3 bases: TGCGCCAGCAGCGGCGGACACCGCCCTAACTATGGCTACACCTTC. Combining the CDR3 with reference TRBV5-1 and TRBJ1-2 gives the whole variable domain KAGVTQTPRYLIKTRGQQVTLSCSPISGHRSVSWYQQTPGQGLQFLFEYFSETQRNKGNFPGRFSGRQFSNSRSEMNVSTLELGDSALYLCASSGGHRPNYGYTFGSGTRLTVV.

The J gene is TRBJ1-4, the V gene TRBV7-9; TRBD1 is a possible D gene (5 bases). Looked up from germline, CDR1 is SEHNR and CDR2 is FQNEAQ (reference sequence). V dropped 0 bases and J dropped 7 bases, with 9 bases sitting between them. This CDR3 region has 14 residues. This chain's CDR3 is CASSLATGGEKLFF. DNA of the CDR3: TGTGCCAGCAGCTTAGCTACCGGGGGTGAAAAACTGTTTTTT.

The chain recombines TRBV24-1 with TRBJ2-7, with 7 bases that match TRBD2. J was trimmed by 3 bases and V by 4 bases; bases with no gene match: 11. Germline-derived CDR1 and CDR2 are KGHDR and SFDVKD. This CDR3 has 16 amino acids. The CDR3 loop reads CATSDRRAGELYEQYF. The CDR3 DNA follows: TGTGCCACCAGTGACCGACGGGCGGGGGAACTCTACGAGCAGTACTTC.

The chain links TRBV9 to TRBJ2-1, with a weak D call TRBD2 (6 bases). The CDR3 totals 16 residues. Trimming left V 3 bases short and J 0 bases short, with 13 bases between. Per germline, CDR1 SGDLS and CDR2 YYNGEE. This CDR3 reads CASSGRLVDSYNEQFF. The DNA for the CDR3 is TGTGCCAGCAGCGGGCGACTAGTCGACTCCTACAATGAGCAGTTCTTC.

The chain joins TRBV5-8 to TRBJ2-3, with a possible D match to TRBD1 (5 bases). V was cut by 1 base and J by 0 bases, with 6 bases left in between. CDR1 and CDR2 (germline): SGHTS, YDEGEE. The CDR3 runs 14 residues. The CDR3 sequence: CASSLTGSTDTQYF. The DNA of the CDR3 is TGTGCCAGCAGCTTGACAGGTAGCACAGATACGCAGTATTTT.

The chain joins TRBV7-3 to TRBJ2-1; 8 nucleotides line up with TRBD2. Losses at the gene ends were 5 bases for V and 2 bases for J; bases not matched to a gene: 5. The length of the CDR3 is 15 residues. Germline V gives CDR1 SGHTA, CDR2 FQGTGA. The CDR3 DNA reads as TGTGCCAGCAGCCCCCGGGGGGGCCCCTACAATGAGCAGTTCTTC. The encoded protein is CASSPRGGPYNEQFF. The full variable domain, completed using reference TRBV7-3 and TRBJ2-1, is GAGVSQTPSNKVTEKGKYVELRCDPISGHTALYWYRQSLGQGPEFLIYFQGTGAADDSGLPNDRFFAVRPEGSVSTLKIQRTERGDSAVYLCASSPRGGPYNEQFFGPGTRLTVL.